This is a list of T cell receptor beta chains from one sample in a study of human T cells and chemical hapten exposure. TCRdb reanalysed the RACE reads using MiXCR and keeps one entry per CDR3 protein. Counted here are around 42,000 distinct CDR3 sequences, 9.5% to 15% occurring once; the ten biggest clones make up about 6%. Sequenced material: whole blood, taken in connection with sensitization to the hapten diphenylcyclopropenone (DPC). Source of these receptors: a woman in her 30s with alopecia areata. Some clones in this sample may be carry-over from other donors' samples. Both conserved end residues are part of each CDR3. The D gene is left open where the match is weak. Only some rows state a clone size, as once, few, many or a class for expanded clones.

j_gene	abundance	d_gene	v_gene	CDR3nt	CDR3aa
TRBJ2-5	few	NA	TRBV6-1	TGTGCCAGCAGTGAAGACCTGGGAGAGACCCAGTACTTC	CASSEDLGETQYF
TRBJ2-5	few	TRBD1	TRBV7-9	TGTGCCAGCAGCTTAGGACAGGGCGATCGAGAGACCCAGTACTTC	CASSLGQGDRETQYF
TRBJ2-7	NA	NA	TRBV18	TGTGCCAGCTCACCACCGTTCCAGGAGACCTACGAGCAGTACTTC	CASSPPFQETYEQYF
TRBJ2-6	many	NA	TRBV12-3/TRBV12-4	TGTGCCAGCCATATCGGTCGGGCCAACGTCCTGACTTTC	CASHIGRANVLTF
TRBJ2-1	many	NA	TRBV20-1	TGCAGTGCTAGAAGGAGAACCGGGCCCGATCCCGGTGAGCAGTTCTTC	CSARRRTGPDPGEQFF
TRBJ2-5	NA	TRBD1	TRBV27	TGTGCCAGCAGTCCGAGGACAGGCGGGGAGACCCAGTACTTC	CASSPRTGGETQYF
TRBJ2-3	few	TRBD2	TRBV7-6	TGTGCCAGCAGCCCCAGCCCCGGACTAGCGGGAGGGGGAGATACGCAGTATTTT	CASSPSPGLAGGGDTQYF
TRBJ2-3	many	TRBD1	TRBV7-9	TGTGCCAGCAGCTCCGGGACAGGCATCACAGATACGCAGTATTTT	CASSSGTGITDTQYF
TRBJ2-6	many	NA	TRBV20-1	TGCAGTGCTAGAGTGTTTGGGGCAGGGTCCGGGGCCAACGTCCTGACTTTC	CSARVFGAGSGANVLTF
TRBJ2-7	few	NA	TRBV28	TGTGCCAGCAGTTTACCTAGCTACGAGCAGTACTTC	CASSLPSYEQYF
TRBJ2-5	few	TRBD2	TRBV6-6	TGTGCCAGCAGTTCCAGCGGGGAGGTGGAGACCCAGTACTTC	CASSSSGEVETQYF
TRBJ2-7	few	NA	TRBV3-1	TGTGCCAGCAGGGACCCCTCCCAGGAGCAGTACTTC	CASRDPSQEQYF
TRBJ2-1	many	NA	TRBV5-6	TGTGCCAGCAGCTCAGGGCCTTACAATGAGCAGTTCTTC	CASSSGPYNEQFF
TRBJ2-2	NA	NA	TRBV18	TGTGCCAGCTCGGACACCGGGGAGCTGTTTTTT	CASSDTGELFF
TRBJ1-6	many	NA	TRBV27	TGTGCCAGCAGGGACGCGAGGAGTAATAATTCACCCCTCCACTTT	CASRDARSNNSPLHF
TRBJ2-3	few	TRBD2	TRBV30	TGTGCCTGGACCACAGGCGGGAGGCGGGTAGATACGCAGTATTTT	CAWTTGGRRVDTQYF
TRBJ2-5	many	TRBD2	TRBV9	TGTGCCAGCAGCGTCGGTTCGACTAGCGGGAGGCTAGCCCAGTACTTC	CASSVGSTSGRLAQYF
TRBJ1-5	NA	NA	TRBV7-2	TGTGCCAGCAGCTTAGGTCTATTTGGTAGCAATCAGCCCCAGCATTTT	CASSLGLFGSNQPQHF
TRBJ2-1	few	TRBD1	TRBV28	TGTGCCAGCAGCCCCCGGGACAGGGCCTATCATGAGCAGTTCTTC	CASSPRDRAYHEQFF
TRBJ2-7	few	TRBD2	TRBV29-1	TGCAGCGTTAACGCGGGGCTTGGGTCGGGAGGGGACTACGAGCAGTACTTC	CSVNAGLGSGGDYEQYF
TRBJ2-7	NA	NA	TRBV27	TGTGCCAGCGGTCAGGCCGACAGTACCTACGAGCAGTACTTC	CASGQADSTYEQYF
TRBJ1-2	few	TRBD1	TRBV29-1	TGCAGCGTTGAGGACCGGGACAGGGTATCTGGCTACACCTTC	CSVEDRDRVSGYTF
TRBJ1-1	few	NA	TRBV9	TGTGCCAGCAGCGCAGTAGGAGGGGTAAAAGCTTTCTTT	CASSAVGGVKAFF
TRBJ1-5	many	NA	TRBV27	TGTGCCAGCAGTCCAGAGACACCCAATCAGCCCCAGCATTTT	CASSPETPNQPQHF